This entry lists 16 T cell receptor beta chains sequenced from one sample in a study of human T cells and chemical hapten exposure. TCRdb passed the RACE reads through MiXCR, listing each CDR3 protein once. The sample consists of fewer than 85,000 distinct CDR3 sequences, over 6.5% of them appearing once. Time point specified: healthy volunteer bleed at 6 weeks. Unfractionated whole blood was the source from which total RNA was extracted. Sequenced input: whole blood. Receptors were obtained from a female donor in good health. Some clones in this sample may be carry-over from other donors' samples.

This clonotype was observed at least ten times. This sequence joins TRBV29-1 and TRBJ1-4; tentative D call: TRBD1 (5 bases). V lost 6 bases and J lost 4, with 12 bases in between. This CDR3 has 13 residues. From germline, CDR1 is SQVTM and CDR2 ANQGSEA. The CDR3 protein is CSVGTVGNEKLFF. Here the CDR3 DNA reads TGCAGCGTGGGGACGGTCGGTAATGAAAAACTGTTTTTT. The full variable domain, with the rest looked up from reference TRBV29-1 and TRBJ1-4, is SAVISQKPSRDICQRGTSLTIQCQVDSQVTMMFWYRQQPGQSLTLIATANQGSEATYESGFVIDKFPISRPNLTFSTLTVSNMSPEDSSIYLCSVGTVGNEKLFFGSGTQLSVL.

The table lists this clonotype with many counts. V gene TRBV20-1 combines with J gene TRBJ1-6, with 10 bases identical to TRBD1. Trimming took 1 base from V and 9 from J; bases not matched to a gene: 9. The CDR3 is 16 residues long. CDR1 DFQATT and CDR2 SNEGSKA come from the germline V gene (reference sequence). CDR3 in amino acids: CSARGSGTGARSPLHF. The CDR3, as DNA: TGCAGTGCTAGAGGAAGCGGGACAGGGGCCCGTTCACCCCTCCACTTT.

This chain links TRBV6-1 with TRBJ1-3, with D unresolved. Trimming removed 1 base from V and 0 bases from J, with 10 bases in between. CDR3 length: 16 amino acids. The V gene's germline CDR1 is MNHNS and CDR2 SASEGT. The CDR3 protein is CASSEVRRFSGNTIYF. The CDR3 DNA follows: TGTGCCAGCAGTGAAGTCAGACGATTCTCTGGAAACACCATATATTTT.

CDR3: CASSPLGKQTMNTEAFF. The CDR3 region has the DNA TGTGCCAGCAGCCCACTGGGGAAACAGACGATGAACACTGAAGCTTTCTTT. The chain uses TRBV5-5 and TRBJ1-1; D is undetermined. CDR3 length: 17 residues. Per the germline V gene, CDR1 is SGHKS and CDR2 is YYEKEE (reference sequence). The V end was cut by 4 bases, the J end by 0 bases, with 19 bases between.

This clonotype was seen a few times. Here the CDR3 DNA reads TGTGCCAGCCCGCACGAGAACACTGAAGCTTTCTTT. Translated: CASPHENTEAFF. The genes are TRBV12-3 or TRBV12-4 and TRBJ1-1; D is unclear. The CDR3 spans 12 residues. V lost 8 bases and J lost 1, with 8 bases in between.

This chain connects TRBV12-5 to TRBJ2-2; D possibly uses TRBD1 or TRBD2 (5 bases each). Trimming took 2 bases from V and 5 from J, leaving 15 bases between them. Germline values: CDR1 LGHNT, CDR2 FRNRAP. This CDR3 has 16 residues. The DNA for the CDR3 is TGTGCTAGTGGTTTGACTGCAGGGAGTGGTACCGGGGAGCTGTTTTTT. Translated: CASGLTAGSGTGELFF.

This clonotype has a count of ten or more. J is TRBJ2-7 and V is TRBV2; the D is unclear. Germline V gives CDR1 SNHLY, CDR2 FYNNEI. Deletions cut 4 bases from V and 1 base from J, with 11 bases between. The CDR3 contains 14 residues. DNA of the CDR3: TGTGCCAGCAGTGGTGCGGCCCCTTCCTACGAGCAGTACTTC. This codes for CASSGAAPSYEQYF.

V usage is TRBV19 and J usage is TRBJ1-5; 10 bases fit TRBD1. J was trimmed by 7 bases and V by 5 bases; bases with no gene match: 5. The CDR3 is 14 amino acids. CDR1 and CDR2 from the germline V gene are LNHDA and SQIVND (reference sequence). CDR3 sequence (DNA): TGTGCCAGTAGTTGGCAGGGACAGGGGCAGCCCCAGCATTTT. As protein: CASSWQGQGQPQHF.

V usage is TRBV20-1 and J usage is TRBJ1-2; D is undetermined. CDR3 length equals 13 residues. Germline CDR1 DFQATT, CDR2 SNEGSKA (reference sequence). The ends were cut back, 3 bases at V and 5 bases at J, with 13 bases in the middle. CDR3: CSASTAMGYGYTF. The CDR3 DNA sequence: TGCAGTGCTAGTACGGCGATGGGATATGGCTACACCTTC.

In this sample, this clonotype turned up many times. V gene TRBV7-3 combines with J gene TRBJ2-3; 7 nucleotides align to TRBD2. CDR1 is SGHTA and CDR2 is FQGTGA in the germline V gene. The CDR3 has 16 residues. J gave up 1 base and V 4 bases, and 8 bases lay outside the gene matches. The CDR3 here is CASSSLGLVGTDTQYF. CDR3 bases: TGTGCCAGCAGCTCCTTAGGACTAGTAGGCACAGATACGCAGTATTTT.

This clonotype appeared many times. The chain uses TRBV29-1 and TRBJ2-2; no firm D call. The germline V gene has CDR1 SQVTM and CDR2 ANQGSEA. The ends were cut back, 3 bases at V and 0 bases at J, with 5 bases in the middle. CDR3 length: 13 amino acids. CDR3 DNA: TGCAGCGTTGACAGATCGAACACCGGGGAGCTGTTTTTT. This translates into CSVDRSNTGELFF.

The gene calls are TRBV5-1 and TRBJ1-1; D is possibly TRBD1 (6 bases). V was cut by 2 bases and J by 5 bases, with 13 bases left in between. CDR3 length equals 14 residues. Germline V gene lookup returns CDR1 SGHRS and CDR2 YFSETQ. The CDR3 region has the DNA TGCGCCAGCAGCTTACACAGGGTCGGGACTGAAGCTTTCTTT. This translates into CASSLHRVGTEAFF.

The chain uses TRBV2 and TRBJ1-1; D ambiguous. Germline values: CDR1 SNHLY, CDR2 FYNNEI. The CDR3 extends over 13 amino acids. Trimming stripped 3 bases from V and 3 bases from J, with 8 bases between. CDR3 sequence (DNA): TGTGCCAGCAGTGATGAAGGCTACACTGAAGCTTTCTTT. It codes for CASSDEGYTEAFF.

The J gene is TRBJ2-3, the V gene TRBV11-2; 11 bases match TRBD2. Germline V CDR1 and CDR2: SGHAT, FQNNGV. The CDR3 consists of 17 residues. V shed 2 bases and J 0 bases; nucleotides not matched to a gene: 4. The CDR3 nucleotides read TGTGCCAGCAGCTTAACTAGCGGGGGCCTTAGCACAGATACGCAGTATTTT. Translation gives CASSLTSGGLSTDTQYF. The full variable domain, its missing parts supplied by reference TRBV11-2 and TRBJ2-3, is EAGVAQSPRYKIIEKRQSVAFWCNPISGHATLYWYQQILGQGPKLLIQFQNNGVVDDSQLPKDRFSAERLKGVDSTLKIQPAKLEDSAVYLCASSLTSGGLSTDTQYFGPGTRLTVL.

This clonotype was seen a handful of times. V is TRBV7-2 and J is TRBJ2-5, with a possible D match to TRBD2 (6 bases). Trimming removed 3 bases from V and 9 bases from J, with 17 bases in between. Per the germline V gene, CDR1 is SGHTA and CDR2 is FQGNSA. The CDR3 spans 14 residues. Written as DNA, the CDR3 is TGTGCCAGCAGCTTTTCTACTGGGGGGTGGGCCCAGTACTTC. This sequence encodes CASSFSTGGWAQYF.

This clonotype was observed a few times. The V call is TRBV6-6, the J call TRBJ2-3; the match to TRBD1 covers 7 bases. The trim removed 6 bases at V and 0 bases at J, leaving 12 bases unmatched. This CDR3 comprises 17 residues. CDR1 is MNHNY, CDR2 SVGAGI, per germline (reference sequence). The chain's CDR3 is CASSRPRGPQSTDTQYF. The DNA of the CDR3 is TGTGCCAGCAGCCGTCCTAGGGGGCCTCAAAGCACAGATACGCAGTATTTT.